Below, 18 T cell receptor beta chains from the same sample are listed, as sequenced in a study of cytomegalovirus exposure and HLA in healthy donors. Both 60 Vbeta primers and 13 Jbeta primers went into the PCR. Repertoires were generated with immunoSEQ multiplex PCR, while TCRdb's copy carries only in-frame clones and drops some. Its clone listing holds about 74,000 clones. Sample: PBMCs. The receptors come from a female donor in good health and CMV-seropositive.

J is TRBJ2-5 and V is TRBV5-6, with D possibly being TRBD1 (5 bases). The CDR3 has 14 amino acids. The V end lost 1 base, the J end lost 5 bases, and 12 bases lay between the germline ends. Germline CDR1 and CDR2: SGHDT and YYEEEE. Here the CDR3 DNA reads TGTGCCAGCAGCTTGCAAGCAGGGTCGGAGACCCAGTACTTC. As protein: CASSLQAGSETQYF.

The chain carries TRBV5-1 and TRBJ1-4; a weak D match, TRBD1 (6 bases). V dropped 0 bases and J dropped 10 bases, with 7 bases sitting between them. The CDR3 contains 12 residues. Germline values: CDR1 SGHRS, CDR2 YFSETQ. CDR3 amino acids: CASSLGGGKLFF. Written as DNA, the CDR3 is TGCGCCAGCAGCTTGGGAGGGGGAAAACTGTTTTTT.

The rearrangement joins TRBV6-1 to TRBJ2-1; 10 nucleotides agree with TRBD2. This CDR3 has 15 residues. V shed 6 bases and J 6 bases; nucleotides not matched to a gene: 8. CDR1 and CDR2 from the germline V gene are MNHNS and SASEGT. The CDR3 region has the DNA TGTGCCAGCAGGGTCCTAGCGGGGGACGGCAATGAGCAGTTCTTC. This translates into CASRVLAGDGNEQFF.

The genes are TRBV28 and TRBJ1-1; TRBD1 aligns across 7 bases. Germline V gene lookup returns CDR1 MDHEN and CDR2 SYDVKM. The CDR3 has 14 residues. V lost 6 bases and J lost 1; bases outside the gene matches: 5. CDR3 sequence reads: CASSPGGRNTEAFF. In DNA form, the CDR3 reads TGTGCCAGCAGCCCAGGGGGGAGGAACACTGAAGCTTTCTTT. The full variable domain, with the rest looked up from reference TRBV28 and TRBJ1-1, is DVKVTQSSRYLVKRTGEKVFLECVQDMDHENMFWYRQDPGLGLRLIYFSYDVKMKEKGDIPEGYSVSREKKERFSLILESASTNQTSMYLCASSPGGRNTEAFFGQGTRLTVV.

The rearrangement uses TRBV6-5 and TRBJ1-4, with TRBD1 identical over 9 bases. Germline CDR1 and CDR2: MNHEY and SVGAGI. V was clipped by 8 bases and J by 8 bases; unmatched bases: 9. The CDR3 runs to 14 residues. The CDR3 reads CASGMWTGDEKLFF. The CDR3 coding sequence is TGTGCCAGCGGGATGTGGACAGGGGACGAAAAACTGTTTTTT.

This chain links TRBV5-5 with TRBJ1-3; TRBD1 might be the D (5 bases). V dropped 3 bases and J dropped 0 bases, with 22 bases sitting between them. The CDR3 runs 19 residues. CDR1 and CDR2 (germline): SGHKS, YYEKEE (reference sequence). The CDR3 bases are TGTGCCAGCAGCTATTGGGCCCCAGGGCGACCTCTCTCTGGAAACACCATATATTTT. Residues: CASSYWAPGRPLSGNTIYF.

The rearrangement joins TRBV7-2 to TRBJ2-2; TRBD2 is a possible D gene (6 bases). Between the trimmed V and J ends, which lost 1 base and 4 bases, there was a span of 10 bases. CDR3 length: 15 residues. Germline lookup yields CDR1 SGHTA and CDR2 FQGNSA. CDR3 nucleotides: TGTGCCAGCAGCTTAGACGCGACTAGCACCGGGGAGCTGTTTTTT. Amino acids: CASSLDATSTGELFF.

This rearrangement joins TRBV5-1 to TRBJ1-1, with 7 bases fitting TRBD1. The J segment lost 2 bases and the V segment lost 4 bases, leaving 11 bases of the junction unmatched. The CDR3 has 16 amino acids. Germline lookup yields CDR1 SGHRS and CDR2 YFSETQ. The CDR3 spells CASSPATGAPNTEAFF. The CDR3 DNA follows: TGCGCCAGCAGCCCAGCTACAGGGGCGCCTAACACTGAAGCTTTCTTT. Supplemented by reference TRBV5-1 and TRBJ1-1, the full variable domain reads KAGVTQTPRYLIKTRGQQVTLSCSPISGHRSVSWYQQTPGQGLQFLFEYFSETQRNKGNFPGRFSGRQFSNSRSEMNVSTLELGDSALYLCASSPATGAPNTEAFFGQGTRLTVV.

The chain is built from TRBV28 and TRBJ2-1, with D possibly being TRBD1 (5 bases). Germline-derived CDR1 and CDR2 are MDHEN and SYDVKM. This CDR3 has 13 amino acids. V lost 5 bases and J 5 bases, leaving 10 bases between the germline ends. The CDR3 bases are TGTGCCAGCAGTCCTACAGGTAACAATGAGCAGTTCTTC. Its translation is CASSPTGNNEQFF.

The chain links TRBV2 to TRBJ2-4; perhaps TRBD2 as D (6 bases). V was clipped by 6 bases and J by 0 bases, with 15 bases between them. Germline CDR1 and CDR2: SNHLY and FYNNEI. The CDR3 covers 16 residues. CDR3: CASRPWGVLAKNIQYF. Written as DNA, the CDR3 is TGTGCCAGCAGGCCGTGGGGGGTACTAGCCAAAAACATTCAGTACTTC.

V and J are TRBV5-1 and TRBJ2-2; TRBD1 matches 7 bases. This CDR3 is 16 amino acids long. J was trimmed by 0 bases and V by 3 bases; bases with no gene match: 5. Looked up from germline, CDR1 is SGHRS and CDR2 is YFSETQ. This CDR3 is CASSSGQVANTGELFF. DNA of the CDR3: TGCGCCAGCAGCTCCGGACAGGTAGCGAACACCGGGGAGCTGTTTTTT.

The chain uses TRBV7-9 and TRBJ2-4; possibly TRBD2 for D (5 bases). This CDR3 is built from 15 residues. From germline, CDR1 is SEHNR and CDR2 FQNEAQ (reference sequence). V was trimmed by 1 base and J by 0 bases, leaving 7 bases between them. CDR3 coding DNA: TGTGCCAGCAGCTTAGGTAGCGTAGCCAAAAACATTCAGTACTTC. It encodes CASSLGSVAKNIQYF.

The rearrangement uses TRBV5-4 and TRBJ1-1; D gene uncertain. The CDR3 runs 17 residues. Germline assignment: CDR1 SGHNT and CDR2 YYREEE (reference sequence). Trimming cost V 0 bases and J 1 base, with 16 bases left between them. CDR3 DNA sequence: TGTGCCAGCAGCTTGGCTGGTGTTGGTCGGGGGAACACTGAAGCTTTCTTT. It yields the protein CASSLAGVGRGNTEAFF.

The chain carries TRBV6-5 and TRBJ2-7; TRBD2 matches at 8 bases. This CDR3 region has 13 residues. CDR1 is MNHEY and CDR2 is SVGAGI in the germline V gene. V shed 8 bases, J shed 2 bases, and the junction held 5 bases outside the gene matches. Written as DNA, the CDR3 is TGTGCCAGCCGATCGGGAGGGCCCTACGAGCAGTACTTC. Protein sequence: CASRSGGPYEQYF.

This rearrangement joins TRBV7-8 to TRBJ2-1, with D tentatively TRBD2 (5 bases). Germline V gives CDR1 SGHVS, CDR2 FQNEAQ. The CDR3 loop spans 13 amino acids. V was pared by 4 bases and J by 7 bases, with 11 bases between. The CDR3 region has the DNA TGTGCCAGCAGCTATGGTAGGGAGAATGAGCAGTTCTTC. Protein sequence: CASSYGRENEQFF.

The chain couples TRBV27 to TRBJ1-1; D gene uncertain. The germline CDR1 and CDR2 sequences are MNHEY and SMNVEV (reference sequence). V was trimmed by 2 bases and J by 4 bases, leaving 8 bases between them. The CDR3 totals 13 residues. The CDR3 here is CASSLSPITEAFF. The CDR3 DNA reads as TGTGCCAGCAGTTTAAGCCCGATCACTGAAGCTTTCTTT.

This chain uses TRBV27 with TRBJ1-1; D call uncertain. CDR1 and CDR2 from the germline V gene are MNHEY and SMNVEV (reference sequence). V lost 2 bases to trimming and J lost 11 bases, with 12 bases between them. This CDR3 has 12 residues. CDR3 DNA sequence: TGTGCCAGCAGTTTAGGCAATGGGGAGGCTTTCTTT. It yields the protein CASSLGNGEAFF.

DNA for the CDR3: TGCGCCAGCAGCTTGGCTGGGACGGGAGGTCAGCCCCAGCATTTT. Translated, it gives CASSLAGTGGQPQHF. This chain joins TRBV5-1 and TRBJ1-5, with TRBD1 as a possible D gene (5 bases). This CDR3 contains 15 residues. CDR1 is SGHRS, CDR2 YFSETQ, per germline. The ends were cut back, 0 bases at V and 6 bases at J, with 13 bases in the middle.